This T cell receptor (beta chain) was profiled in a study of radiation and T cells in renal cell carcinoma. Study-wide findings and caveats: From baseline, blood top tumor clonotypes peaked at 2 weeks post-radiation.

The time point: blood 2 weeks post-SBRT. Treatment meaning: 15 Gy SBRT to primary tumor, nephrectomy 4 weeks later. Turning to this clone: Antigen: not known.

Trimming shortened V by 1 base and J by 6 bases, and 7 bases separated the two germline ends. CDR3 length: 13 residues. Germline values: CDR1 KGHSY, CDR2 FQNENV. Clones were read by immunoSEQ multiplex PCR, and TCRdb kept only the in-frame ones, dropping some. The sample contains 100,000 to 150,000 clones, around nine tenths of which appear only once. J is TRBJ1-5 and V is TRBV16; no clear D. The material was blood, obtained from a patient whose treatment included radiotherapy and nephrectomy. The receptor was isolated from an older woman with renal cell carcinoma. The CDR3 reads CASSQLAGQPQHF. The CDR3 DNA reads as TGTGCCAGCAGCCAATTGGCCGGTCAGCCCCAGCATTTT.